This T cell receptor beta chain was sequenced for a study of Graves' ophthalmopathy and Graves' hyperthyroidism. As for the study in general: Peripheral blood sampling preceded any treatment and occurred at initial diagnosis.

Investigators amplified TCR beta CDR3 regions from RNA transcripts. RT-PCR in the first round used HTBI primers; a second-round multiplex PCR followed. TCRdb recomputed calls from the multiplex PCR reads with MiXCR, one row per CDR3 protein. The table shows almost 750,000 distinct CDR3 sequences, with roughly 41% occurring only once. This clonotype was seen only a few times. The target antigen is unknown. Study findings and constraints: In predicting ophthalmopathy progression, the model reached nearly 71% sensitivity and 72.22% specificity. Sensitivity reached approximately 88% and specificity about 76% for a 13-signature model separating ophthalmopathy from stable hyperthyroidism. Most expanded thyroid clonotypes above 0.001 frequency also appeared in blood.

Germline assignment: CDR1 MGHDK and CDR2 SYGVNS. The CDR3 runs to 13 residues. The germline V and J ends were trimmed by 4 bases and 2 bases, with 5 bases remaining between them. The sequence was collected from an adult man with Graves' ophthalmopathy. Sequencing input: peripheral blood. V usage is TRBV25-1 and J usage is TRBJ2-2; D is unclear. In DNA form, the CDR3 reads TGTGCCAGCAGTGTGCAAAACACCGGGGAGCTGTTTTTT. Translation gives CASSVQNTGELFF.